These T cell receptor beta chains were read from a single sample in a study of control samples from healthy donors and cancer patients. Repertoires were generated with immunoSEQ multiplex PCR, while TCRdb's copy carries only in-frame clones and drops some. The sample holds about 130,000 clones, around nine tenths seen once. Sequencing was performed on blood. The receptors shown here come from a man aged 35 to 55 in good health. The CDR3 runs from the conserved cysteine through the conserved F or W. D genes are given only for firm matches. For some rows the clone size is stated as once, few or many, or as a class when expanded; others skip it.

clone_size	v_call	j_call	d_call	cdr3_aa	cdr3_nt
NA	TRBV7-9	TRBJ2-1	NA	CASSLGQHNEQFF	TGTGCCAGCAGCTTAGGTCAGCACAATGAGCAGTTCTTC
NA	TRBV3-1/TRBV3-2	TRBJ2-7	TRBD2	CASSQDDLAGPNLGGYEQYF	TGTGCCAGCAGCCAAGATGATCTAGCGGGTCCGAACCTAGGGGGCTACGAGCAGTACTTC
NA	TRBV15	TRBJ1-2	NA	CATSAGDYGYTF	TGTGCCACCAGCGCAGGCGACTATGGCTACACCTTC
NA	TRBV6-5	TRBJ2-7	TRBD2	CASSYGTSGDYEQYF	TGTGCCAGCAGTTATGGGACTAGCGGGGACTACGAGCAGTACTTC
NA	TRBV6-5	TRBJ2-2	NA	CASSRQIRELFF	TGTGCCAGCAGCCGACAGATCCGGGAGCTGTTTTTT
NA	TRBV4-2	TRBJ2-5	NA	CASSHGEGGRETQYF	TGTGCCAGCAGCCACGGCGAGGGGGGGCGGGAGACCCAGTACTTC
NA	TRBV6-5	TRBJ1-2	NA	CASSLNFGANYGYTF	TGTGCCAGCAGCCTAAATTTCGGGGCAAACTATGGCTACACCTTC
NA	TRBV4-1	TRBJ1-5	NA	CASSQDWQGFSDNQPQHF	TGCGCCAGCAGCCAAGACTGGCAGGGTTTCAGTGACAATCAGCCCCAGCATTTT
once	TRBV30	TRBJ2-7	NA	CAWIALSGGSGEQYF	TGTGCCTGGATCGCCTTATCCGGGGGAAGCGGCGAGCAGTACTTC
few	TRBV4-1	TRBJ1-6	NA	CASSQRDVNGPLHF	TGCGCCAGCAGCCAACGGGACGTAAACGGACCCCTCCACTTT
NA	TRBV5-1	TRBJ2-2	NA	CASSYGTVNTGELFF	TGCGCCAGCAGCTATGGGACCGTGAACACCGGGGAGCTGTTTTTT
NA	TRBV5-5	TRBJ1-1	NA	CASSLGRGLRTEAFF	TGTGCCAGCAGCTTGGGGAGGGGGTTGCGGACTGAAGCTTTCTTT
NA	TRBV6-5	TRBJ1-6	NA	CASSYFFQGSPLHF	TGTGCCAGCAGTTACTTCTTTCAGGGGTCACCCCTCCACTTT
once	TRBV7-6	TRBJ1-2	NA	CASSPERQGQRENYGYTF	TGTGCCAGCAGCCCAGAACGGCAGGGACAAAGAGAAAACTATGGCTACACCTTC
NA	TRBV9	TRBJ2-3	TRBD2	CASSVEPSGGTTDTQYF	TGTGCCAGCAGCGTAGAACCTAGCGGGGGCACCACAGATACGCAGTATTTT
few	TRBV5-4	TRBJ2-5	NA	CASSSRGTQETQYF	TGTGCCAGCAGTTCGAGGGGGACTCAAGAGACCCAGTACTTC
NA	TRBV6-5	TRBJ2-7	NA	CASSYGVTHANYEQYF	TGTGCCAGCAGTTATGGAGTCACTCATGCCAACTACGAGCAGTACTTC
NA	TRBV10-2	TRBJ2-5	TRBD2	CASSDGTSQETQYF	TGCGCCAGCAGTGATGGGACTAGCCAAGAGACCCAGTACTTC
NA	TRBV9	TRBJ2-2	NA	CASSVAERPTGELFF	TGTGCCAGCAGCGTAGCGGAGCGGCCGACCGGGGAGCTGTTTTTT
NA	TRBV19	TRBJ1-2	TRBD1	CASSSQPGQGNYGYTF	TGTGCCAGTAGTTCACAACCGGGACAGGGGAACTATGGCTACACCTTC
NA	TRBV5-8	TRBJ2-7	NA	CASSLAGASRYEQYF	TGTGCCAGCAGCTTGGCGGGGGCAAGTCGGTACGAGCAGTACTTC
NA	TRBV2	TRBJ2-5	NA	CASSPGGETQYF	TGTGCCAGCAGTCCCGGTGGAGAGACCCAGTACTTC
NA	TRBV4-2	TRBJ1-1	TRBD1	CASSQGPGGLNTEAFF	TGTGCCAGCAGCCAAGGTCCAGGGGGGTTAAACACTGAAGCTTTCTTT
once	TRBV19	TRBJ2-7	NA	CATSPLGRGDEQYF	TGTGCCACCTCCCCGCTAGGTCGGGGCGACGAGCAGTACTTC
NA	TRBV7-3	TRBJ2-3	NA	CASSLWDTDTQYF	TGTGCCAGCAGCTTATGGGACACAGATACGCAGTATTTT
few	TRBV6-5	TRBJ1-5	TRBD1	CASSWNRGQPQHF	TGTGCCAGCAGCTGGAACAGGGGTCAGCCCCAGCATTTT
NA	TRBV27	TRBJ2-1	TRBD2	CASTVGGEGNEQFF	TGTGCCAGCACCGTGGGGGGGGAGGGTAATGAGCAGTTCTTC
NA	TRBV10-2	TRBJ1-5	NA	CASRGSGSSNQPQHF	TGCGCCAGCAGGGGGTCGGGCAGTAGCAATCAGCCCCAGCATTTT
NA	TRBV2	TRBJ1-2	NA	CAGTAGRDYGYTF	TGTGCCGGAACTGCAGGGAGGGACTATGGCTACACCTTC
NA	TRBV12-3/TRBV12-4	TRBJ2-2	NA	CASSLGGGELFF	TGTGCCAGCAGTTTGGGGGGTGGGGAGCTGTTTTTT